This entry concerns a single T cell receptor beta chain. The source of the sample is a study of T cells expressing NK-cell markers. TCRdb derives one entry per CDR3 protein from the 5' RACE reads, leaving out DNA. This sample's table reports roughly 180,000 distinct CDR3 sequences. CDR3 length equals 16 residues. Germline V gene data show CDR1 as LNHNV and CDR2 as YYDKDF (reference sequence). The chain is built from TRBV15 and TRBJ2-7; the TCRdb D gene call, TRBD1, has no DNA to confirm it. Sequenced input: blood T cells: a sorted CD56 or NKG2C T cell subset, CD4+ or CD8+ T cells, or bulk PBMC T cells (not recorded which). The sequence derives from a woman between 18 and 69 years old in good health. This chain's CDR3 is CATSTAPTGVGYEQYF.